This T cell receptor (beta chain) was documented in a study of Graves' ophthalmopathy and Graves' hyperthyroidism. There are many counts of this clonotype. For repertoire sequencing, the TCR beta CDR3 regions were amplified from RNA transcripts. The library came from an HTBI-primed first-round RT-PCR and a second-round multiplex PCR. TCRdb ran MiXCR on the multiplex PCR reads and lists one entry per CDR3 protein. The top ten hold roughly 24% of the sample, which has around 36,000 distinct CDR3 sequences, 45% to 55% seen once. V was clipped by 0 bases and J by 1 base, with 15 bases between them. Per the germline V gene, CDR1 is LNHNV and CDR2 is YYDKDF (reference sequence). CDR3 length equals 17 residues. Patients newly diagnosed with hyperthyroidism, under 2 months' duration, were aged 18 to 65, the study reports.

Sequencing used peripheral blood. The origin of this receptor is an adult woman with stable Graves' hyperthyroidism. The genes are TRBV15 and TRBJ1-1; D not resolved. This chain's CDR3 is CATSRDLWFLANTEAFF. CDR3 bases: TGTGCCACCAGCAGAGATCTGTGGTTTTTGGCGAACACTGAAGCTTTCTTT.